This record looks at one TCR beta chain sequence and its context. There is no known antigen for this receptor. No base-level quality is on record; no much larger clone is a single base apart. The collaborating institutions used their own protocols to collect whole blood in K2EDTA tubes. Collaborator samples were shipped for TCRbeta analysis as frozen whole blood, isolated PBMCs, or DNA extracted from either sample type. The data stem from a study of blood T cell repertoires in COVID-19 (dated by TCRdb to 2020 to 2021). Regarding the research as a whole: Collaborator samples came from the United States, Italy and Spain and covered acute and convalescent phases of COVID-19. Samples came from the ongoing ImmuneRACE study (first 160 participants) plus 1,254 subjects from 6 global collaborators. The repertoires were made available in a free public database intended to serve as a resource for research on the immune response to SARS-CoV-2. Where HLA class I and class II types were available, the types were taken from metadata supplied by the sample provider, not from assay-based typing. Sample metadata almost always included a de-identified subject ID, COVID-19 status, age in years and sex. Subjects who had been exposed to COVID-19, were actively infected with it, or had recovered from it provided the deeply sampled blood TCRbeta repertoires that made up the dataset. The material from the prospective study consisted of cDNA or gDNA derived from T cells, B-cell-depleted T cells, or PBMCs. Results and caveats for the whole study, not just this receptor: The quantity of clinical and demographic metadata differed by source and by participant and was supplied without curation.

TCRbeta CDR3 regions were amplified from genomic DNA by means of the immunoSEQ Assay, a bias-controlled multiplex PCR. Under the source paper's analysis protocol: Within the assay, amplification of reference gene primers was used to estimate how many nucleated cells each sample contained. To quantify the absolute abundance of each unique TCRbeta CDR3 rearrangement, sequence reads were collapsed and filtered. Productive Simpson clonality was computed per sample as the square root of Simpson's diversity index over productive rearrangements. Entries here come from immuneACCESS through TCRdb and include only in-frame sequences with V and J called. Some clones fail to appear in such tables; in the studies checked, an unresolved V gene covers under half of the shortfall, and the cause of the remainder is unknown. From that table come the V and J calls and clone size; the DNA was used to work out D and trimming. The sample table records around 140,000 clones; 84% of these occur just once. Approximately 1.5% of the sample is taken by the ten largest.

The sequence was collected from a man in his fifties or sixties with acute or convalescent COVID-19. The sample was peripheral blood.

CDR3 loop: CASSYGQGAYEQYF. The sequence in DNA is TGTGCCAGCAGTTACGGGCAGGGGGCTTACGAGCAGTACTTC. The chain joins TRBV6-5 to TRBJ2-7, and 8 junction bases match TRBD1. CDR1 and CDR2 are drawn from the germline V gene: MNHEY, SVGAGI. The germline V and J ends show losses of 2 bases and 4 bases respectively, and no gene match explains 4 bases of the junction. From cysteine to phenylalanine, the CDR3 is 14 amino acids long. The read is trimmed to its CDR3 DNA, 42 bases read in frame from base 1.